These T cell receptor beta chains were read from a single sample in a study of Graves' ophthalmopathy and Graves' hyperthyroidism. TCRdb called the multiplex PCR reads again in MiXCR, with one record for every CDR3 protein. This sample has under 350,000 distinct CDR3 sequences, with about a sixth found just once. The sample consisted of peripheral blood. These receptors originate from an adult man with Graves' ophthalmopathy. CDR3s include the opening cysteine and the closing phenylalanine or tryptophan. D genes are given only for firm matches. Expanded clones are given a class, and other clones once, few, many or no size at all.

13	TRBV30	many	TRBJ2-2	NA	TGTGCCTGGAGTGTTCAGAGGCAGACGGAGCTGTTTTTT	CAWSVQRQTELFF
16	TRBV20-1	many	TRBJ1-1	NA	TGCAGTGCTAGAGACCCTACAGCACCGGGGGACACTGAAGCTTTCTTT	CSARDPTAPGDTEAFF
16	TRBV6-1	many	TRBJ2-7	NA	TGTGCCAGCAGTGGAGGACCGGCACCAAACGCCTACGAGCAGTACTTC	CASSGGPAPNAYEQYF
15	TRBV4-1	many	TRBJ1-1	NA	TGCGCCAGCAGCCCAGCGGGGGGGACCAACACTGAAGCTTTCTTT	CASSPAGGTNTEAFF
15	TRBV9	many	TRBJ1-6	NA	TGTGCCAGCAGCGATGGACAGAGGGCCAGTTCACCCCTCCACTTT	CASSDGQRASSPLHF
16	TRBV14	many	TRBJ2-2	NA	TGTGCCAGCAGCCAATGGTCCCTTAGGAACACCGGGGAGCTGTTTTTT	CASSQWSLRNTGELFF
16	TRBV7-4	many	TRBJ1-3	NA	TGTGCCAGCACCAAAACCGGAGGGGGGCCTGGAAACACCATATATTTT	CASTKTGGGPGNTIYF
13	TRBV20-1	many	TRBJ1-1	NA	TGCAGTGTCTCGACAGCGATGAACACTGAAGCTTTCTTT	CSVSTAMNTEAFF
13	TRBV12-3/TRBV12-4	many	TRBJ2-7	TRBD1	TGTGCCAGCAGTTTGGGACAGGGGGCGGAGCAGTACTTT	CASSLGQGAEQYF
16	TRBV19	many	TRBJ2-5	TRBD2	TGTGCCAGTAGTATAGACGGCGGGGGAGCCCAAGAGACCCAGTACTTC	CASSIDGGGAQETQYF
15	TRBV11-2	many	TRBJ2-5	NA	TGTGCCAGCAGCCGTAGAGGCGTAATCCAAGAGACCCAGTACTTC	CASSRRGVIQETQYF
15	TRBV7-2	many	TRBJ2-7	NA	TGTGCCAGCAGGACTATGGGGGTCCCCGCCTACGAGCAGTACTTC	CASRTMGVPAYEQYF
13	TRBV5-5	many	TRBJ1-3	TRBD1	TGTGCCAGTCACAGGGGGTTTGGAAACACCATATATTTT	CASHRGFGNTIYF
16	TRBV25-1	many	TRBJ1-1	NA	TGTGCCAGCAGTCCCCGCGTCGGGGCATTGAACACTGAAGCTTTCTTT	CASSPRVGALNTEAFF
14	TRBV4-1	many	TRBJ1-2	NA	TGCGCCAGCAGCCAAGAGGTCCAGAACTATGGCTACACCTTC	CASSQEVQNYGYTF
17	TRBV4-3	few	TRBJ2-2	NA	TGCGCCAGCATCCAAGATTCGGGCAGTCTATACACCGGGGAGCTGTTTTTT	CASIQDSGSLYTGELFF
14	TRBV4-3	many	TRBJ1-1	TRBD1	TGCGCCAGCAGCCACGGGACAGGGGGCGTCTCGGCTTTCTTT	CASSHGTGGVSAFF
13	TRBV6-2/TRBV6-3	many	TRBJ2-2	NA	TGTGCCAGCAGTTACCCCGGGACCGGGGAGCTGTTTTTT	CASSYPGTGELFF
16	TRBV5-1	many	TRBJ1-6	TRBD1	TGCGCCAGCAGCAACACCCGGACAGGGGGCTATTCACCCCTCCACTTT	CASSNTRTGGYSPLHF
14	TRBV6-4	once	TRBJ2-7	NA	TGTGCCAGCAGTGAAAGCACAGCCCACTACGAGCAGTACTTC	CASSESTAHYEQYF
13	TRBV6-1	many	TRBJ2-7	TRBD2	TGTGCCAGCACGGCTAGCGGGAGGTACGAGCAGTACTTC	CASTASGRYEQYF
15	TRBV11-2	many	TRBJ1-1	NA	TGTGCCAGCAGGTGGAGTCCGACACCAAACACTGAAGCTTTCTTT	CASRWSPTPNTEAFF
15	TRBV2	many	TRBJ1-5	NA	TGTGCCAGCAGTGAAAGGCAGGGAGGTTGGCAGCCCCAGCATTTT	CASSERQGGWQPQHF
16	TRBV7-2	NA	TRBJ1-6	NA	TGTGCCAGCAGCTCGGACCCCAACTCCTATAATTCACCCCTCCACTTT	CASSSDPNSYNSPLHF
18	TRBV7-3	many	TRBJ2-5	TRBD2	TGTGCCAGCAGCTTAACGTCCCTAGCGGGGGCACCGGGGGAGACCCAGTACTTC	CASSLTSLAGAPGETQYF
15	TRBV15	many	TRBJ1-1	NA	TGTGCCACCAGCAGAGATTGGACTGCGAACACTGAAGCTTTCTTT	CATSRDWTANTEAFF
14	TRBV12-3/TRBV12-4	many	TRBJ1-3	NA	TGTGCCAGCAGTCACAGGGAGGCTGGAAACACCATATATTTT	CASSHREAGNTIYF
15	TRBV6-5	NA	TRBJ2-5	TRBD2	TGTGCCAGCAGTTACTCGGGAGGGTCCGGGGAGACCCAGTACTTC	CASSYSGGSGETQYF
14	TRBV6-5	few	TRBJ1-2	NA	TGTGCCAGCAGTTACGTGGACGGTTTCTATGGCTACACCTTC	CASSYVDGFYGYTF
13	TRBV29-1	many	TRBJ2-7	TRBD1	TGCAGCGTTGAGGCCGGGACAGGGAACGAGCAGTACTTC	CSVEAGTGNEQYF
14	TRBV10-3	many	TRBJ2-7	NA	TGTGCCATCAGTGGAGGGGGGCCTACTTACGAGCAGTACTTC	CAISGGGPTYEQYF
15	TRBV25-1	many	TRBJ2-7	NA	TGTGCCAGCAGTGAGAGTAGACCGGAGGGGTACGAGCAGTACTTC	CASSESRPEGYEQYF